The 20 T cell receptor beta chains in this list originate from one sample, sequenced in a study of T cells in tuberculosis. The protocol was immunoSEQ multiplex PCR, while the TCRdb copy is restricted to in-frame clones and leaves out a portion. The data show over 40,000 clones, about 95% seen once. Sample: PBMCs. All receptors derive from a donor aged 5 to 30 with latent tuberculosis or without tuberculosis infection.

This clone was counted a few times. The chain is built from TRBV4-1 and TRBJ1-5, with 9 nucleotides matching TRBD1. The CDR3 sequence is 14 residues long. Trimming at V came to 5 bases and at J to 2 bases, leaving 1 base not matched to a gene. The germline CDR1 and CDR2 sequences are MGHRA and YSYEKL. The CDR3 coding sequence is TGCGCCAGCAGCTGGGACAGGGGCAATCAGCCCCAGCATTTT. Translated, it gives CASSWDRGNQPQHF.

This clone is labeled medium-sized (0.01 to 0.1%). CDR3 DNA sequence: TGTGCCAGCAGCCCCGATATGGGACAGGTCTATGGCTACACCTTC. Translated, it gives CASSPDMGQVYGYTF. The chain has TRBV7-9 and TRBJ1-2, with 8 bases matching TRBD1. Germline CDR1 SEHNR, CDR2 FQNEAQ (reference sequence). CDR3 length equals 15 residues. J gave up 4 bases and V 5 bases, and 9 bases lay outside the gene matches.

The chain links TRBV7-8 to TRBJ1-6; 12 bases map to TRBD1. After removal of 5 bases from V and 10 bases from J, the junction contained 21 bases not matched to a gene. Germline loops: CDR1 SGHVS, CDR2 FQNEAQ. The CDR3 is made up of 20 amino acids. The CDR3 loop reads CASSIRDRDRGRGSASPLHF. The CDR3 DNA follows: TGTGCCAGCAGCATCAGAGATCGGGACAGGGGGCGCGGGTCTGCGTCACCCCTCCACTTT.

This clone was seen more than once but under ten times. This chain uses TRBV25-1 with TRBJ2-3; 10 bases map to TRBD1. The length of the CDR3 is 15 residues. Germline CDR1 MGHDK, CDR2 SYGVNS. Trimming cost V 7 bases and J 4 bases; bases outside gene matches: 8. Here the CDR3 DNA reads TGTGCCAGCACTGGAGAGACAGGGGGCTCAGATACGCAGTATTTT. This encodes CASTGETGGSDTQYF.

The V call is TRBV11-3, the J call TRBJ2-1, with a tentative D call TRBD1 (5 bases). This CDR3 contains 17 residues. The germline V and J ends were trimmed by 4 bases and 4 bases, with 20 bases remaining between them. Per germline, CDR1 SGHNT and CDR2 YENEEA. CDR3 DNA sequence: TGTGCCAGCAGCTCCTTCAACAGGTGGACGAATTACAATGAGCAGTTCTTC. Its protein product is CASSSFNRWTNYNEQFF.

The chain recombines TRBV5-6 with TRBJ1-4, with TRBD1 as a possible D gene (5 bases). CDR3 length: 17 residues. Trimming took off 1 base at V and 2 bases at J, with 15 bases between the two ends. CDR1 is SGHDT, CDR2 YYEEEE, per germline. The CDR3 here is CASSLRTSKGTNEKLFF. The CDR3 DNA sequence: TGTGCCAGCAGCTTGAGGACATCCAAGGGGACTAATGAAAAACTGTTTTTT.

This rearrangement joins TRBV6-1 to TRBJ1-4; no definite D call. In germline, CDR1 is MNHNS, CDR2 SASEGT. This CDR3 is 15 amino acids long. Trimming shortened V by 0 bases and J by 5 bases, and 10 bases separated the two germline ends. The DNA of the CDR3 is TGTGCCAGCAGTGAAGCCTGGAGGACCAATGAAAAACTGTTTTTT. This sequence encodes CASSEAWRTNEKLFF.

The CDR3 nucleotides read TGTGCCAGCAGTTACCGTTCAACAGGGGATCATGAGCAGTTCTTC. Its protein product is CASSYRSTGDHEQFF. The chain couples TRBV6-5 to TRBJ2-1, with 7 bases aligning to TRBD1. The CDR3 extends over 15 amino acids. Germline trimming cut 2 bases from V and 8 bases from J; bases unmatched to any gene: 9. The germline V gene has CDR1 MNHEY and CDR2 SVGAGI.

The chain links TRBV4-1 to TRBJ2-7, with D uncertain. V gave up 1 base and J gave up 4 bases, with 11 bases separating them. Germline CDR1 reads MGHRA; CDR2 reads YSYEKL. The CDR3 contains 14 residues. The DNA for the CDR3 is TGCGCCAGCAGCCAAGTGGCGTCTAGATACGAGCAGTACTTC. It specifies CASSQVASRYEQYF.

CDR3 coding DNA: TGTGCCAGCAGCTTAAGGTCGACTAAAACGAATGAGCAGTTCTTC. It translates to CASSLRSTKTNEQFF. V gene TRBV7-9 combines with J gene TRBJ2-1, with D maybe TRBD2 (5 bases). Germline V gene lookup returns CDR1 SEHNR and CDR2 FQNEAQ (reference sequence). The V gene lost 2 bases and the J gene lost 7 bases, with 15 bases spanning the gap. This CDR3 contains 15 residues. The full variable domain, completed using reference TRBV7-9 and TRBJ2-1, is DTGVSQNPRHKITKRGQNVTFRCDPISEHNRLYWYRQTLGQGPEFLTYFQNEAQLEKSRLLSDRFSAERPKGSFSTLEIQRTEQGDSAMYLCASSLRSTKTNEQFFGPGTRLTVL.

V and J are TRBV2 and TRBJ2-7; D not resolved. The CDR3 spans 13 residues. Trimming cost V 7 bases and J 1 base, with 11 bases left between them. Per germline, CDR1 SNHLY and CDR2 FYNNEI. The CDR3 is CASKFGSSYEQYF. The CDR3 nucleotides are TGTGCCAGCAAGTTTGGCAGTTCCTACGAGCAGTACTTC.

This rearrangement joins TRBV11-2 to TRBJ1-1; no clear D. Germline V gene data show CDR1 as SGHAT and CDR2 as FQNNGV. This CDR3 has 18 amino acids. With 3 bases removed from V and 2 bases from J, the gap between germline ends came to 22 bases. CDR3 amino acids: CASSFFGLRHFLNTEAFF. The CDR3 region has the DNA TGTGCCAGCAGCTTTTTCGGGTTACGCCATTTCCTAAACACTGAAGCTTTCTTT.

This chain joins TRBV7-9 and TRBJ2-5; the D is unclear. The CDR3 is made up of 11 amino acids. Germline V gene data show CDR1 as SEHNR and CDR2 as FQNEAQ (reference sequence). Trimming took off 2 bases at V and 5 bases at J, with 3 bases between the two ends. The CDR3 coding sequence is TGTGCCAGCAGCTTACAGGAGACCCAGTACTTC. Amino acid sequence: CASSLQETQYF.

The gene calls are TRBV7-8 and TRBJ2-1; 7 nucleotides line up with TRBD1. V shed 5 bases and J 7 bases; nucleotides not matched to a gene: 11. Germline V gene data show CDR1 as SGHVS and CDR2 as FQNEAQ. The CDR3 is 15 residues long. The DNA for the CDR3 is TGTGCCAGCAGCCCCTTCCGACAGGGTAGAAATGAGCAGTTCTTC. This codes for CASSPFRQGRNEQFF.

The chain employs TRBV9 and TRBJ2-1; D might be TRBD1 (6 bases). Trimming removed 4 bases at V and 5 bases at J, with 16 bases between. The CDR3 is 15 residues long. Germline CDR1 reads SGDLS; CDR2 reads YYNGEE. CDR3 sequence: CASSNRTGFHNEQFF. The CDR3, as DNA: TGTGCCAGCAGCAATCGTACAGGGTTTCACAATGAGCAGTTCTTC. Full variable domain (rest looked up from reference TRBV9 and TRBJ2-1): DSGVTQTPKHLITATGQRVTLRCSPRSGDLSVYWYQQSLDQGLQFLIQYYNGEERAKGNILERFSAQQFPDLHSELNLSSLELGDSALYFCASSNRTGFHNEQFFGPGTRLTVL.

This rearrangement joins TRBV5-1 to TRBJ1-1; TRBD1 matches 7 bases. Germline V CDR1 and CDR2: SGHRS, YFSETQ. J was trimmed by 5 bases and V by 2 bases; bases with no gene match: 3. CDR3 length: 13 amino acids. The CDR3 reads CASSLQGSTEAFF. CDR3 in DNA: TGCGCCAGCAGCTTACAGGGGTCGACTGAAGCTTTCTTT.

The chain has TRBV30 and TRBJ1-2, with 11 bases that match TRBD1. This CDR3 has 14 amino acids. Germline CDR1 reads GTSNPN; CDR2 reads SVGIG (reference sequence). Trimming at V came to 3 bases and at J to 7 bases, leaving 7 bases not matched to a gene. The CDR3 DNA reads TGTGCCTGGAGCCCGGACAGGGGGCGCTTTGGCTACACCTTC. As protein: CAWSPDRGRFGYTF.

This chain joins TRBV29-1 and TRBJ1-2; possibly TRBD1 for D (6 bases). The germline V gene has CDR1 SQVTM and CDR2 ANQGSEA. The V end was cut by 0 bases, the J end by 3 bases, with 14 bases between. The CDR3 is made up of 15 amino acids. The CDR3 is CSVEEFGGSYYGYTF. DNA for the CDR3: TGCAGCGTTGAAGAATTTGGGGGCTCCTACTATGGCTACACCTTC.

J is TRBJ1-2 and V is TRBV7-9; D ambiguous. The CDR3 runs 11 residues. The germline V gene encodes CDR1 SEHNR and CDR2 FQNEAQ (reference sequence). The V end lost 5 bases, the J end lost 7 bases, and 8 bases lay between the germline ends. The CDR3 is CASSAVRGYTF. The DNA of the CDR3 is TGTGCCAGCAGCGCGGTACGTGGCTACACCTTC.

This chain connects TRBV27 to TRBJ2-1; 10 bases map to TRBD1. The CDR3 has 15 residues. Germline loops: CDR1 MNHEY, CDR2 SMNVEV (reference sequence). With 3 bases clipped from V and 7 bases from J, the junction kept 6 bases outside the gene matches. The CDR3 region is CASSFTGTGDNEQFF. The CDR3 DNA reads TGTGCCAGCAGTTTTACCGGGACAGGGGATAATGAGCAGTTCTTC.